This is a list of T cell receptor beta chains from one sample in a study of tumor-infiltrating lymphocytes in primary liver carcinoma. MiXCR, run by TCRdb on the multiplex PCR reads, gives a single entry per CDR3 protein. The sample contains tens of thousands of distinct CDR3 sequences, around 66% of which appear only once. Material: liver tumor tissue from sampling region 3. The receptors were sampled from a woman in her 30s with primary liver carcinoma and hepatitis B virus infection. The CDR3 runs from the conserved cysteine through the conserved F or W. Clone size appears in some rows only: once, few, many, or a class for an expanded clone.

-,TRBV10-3,CAISGSATSQETQYF
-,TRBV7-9,CASNPDTSVPYNEQFF
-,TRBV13,CVSREGSGNEQFF
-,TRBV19,CVSSAESARGHKEAFF
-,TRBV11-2,CASGLSGVNTEAFF
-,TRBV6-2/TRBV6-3,CTSKESIDSNQPQHF
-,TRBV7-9,CTSSSGTLGGTEAFF
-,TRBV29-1,CSVERTGGLNTEAFF
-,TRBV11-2,CASSPPSVGNVLTF
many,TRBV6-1,CASSPQEGKAFF
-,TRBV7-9,CASSQGLNWGETQYF
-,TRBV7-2,CASSLTGRGEKLFF
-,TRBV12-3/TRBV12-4,CAGSFAGELSF
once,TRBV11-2,CASSDRDRGRKRRSNAEAFF
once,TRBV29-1,CCVETRRGMRETQNF
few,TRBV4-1,CASSQFGPYEQYF
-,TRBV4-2,CASSPEHLGEGGPRDQYF
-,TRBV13,CASSTRDGRGYVYTF
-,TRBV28,CASSAFGEADYEQYF
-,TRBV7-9,CASSPRLSAGGFDQYF
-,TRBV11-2,CARSPVGLVPDTQYF
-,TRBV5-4,CTSSWSGVEYTEAFF
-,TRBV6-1,CASSETLPGCAANTGELFF
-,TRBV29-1,CSVVLWGVGYTF
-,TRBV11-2,CANSYDGRASGSEQYF
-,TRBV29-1,CSVTPWTGGGYTF
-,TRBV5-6,CARGREDTESFF
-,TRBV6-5,CASSPRIGFTGELLF
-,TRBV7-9,CVSSKLAGVGSTQYF
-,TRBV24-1,CTTSDGIGITPGDTQYF
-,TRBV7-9,CASSTVGGYNEQFF
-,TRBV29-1,CSVAAAGAIETGYF
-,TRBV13,CAGRTGGANTETFF
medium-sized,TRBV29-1,CSVEWSSLNEQFF
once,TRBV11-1,CASSRVMAEVSGGLFF
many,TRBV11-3,CASSLELTGGNYEQYF
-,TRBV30,CVRSEVLTEAFF
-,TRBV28,CASSFNNANTQYF
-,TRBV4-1,CASTNPREETQFF
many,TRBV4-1,CASRLFRGSNTEAFF
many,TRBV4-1,CASSPRDRGSGVWAYEQYF
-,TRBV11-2,CASSRRTGIDTDTQYF
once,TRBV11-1,CASSYSASLGGYAF
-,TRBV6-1,CASSDYRRGGETQYF
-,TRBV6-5,CAGSIDRGLTQHF
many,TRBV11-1,CASSARPFLVNTRELFF
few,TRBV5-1,CASSPWTGGDGYTF
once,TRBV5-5,CASCLDLSNSPLLF
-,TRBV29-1,CNVTPWTGEGSTF
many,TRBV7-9,CAGSTGTGITGELFF
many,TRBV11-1,CASSLEAASGRANEQFF
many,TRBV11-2,CASSLDPSVNTEAFF
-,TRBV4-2,CGSSQELLGQEGPREQYF